Listed below are T cell receptor beta chains from one sample, sequenced in a study of control samples from healthy donors and cancer patients. The assay was immunoSEQ multiplex PCR, and TCRdb's table has in-frame clones only and misses some. The top ten hold around 5% of the sample, which has around 180,000 clones, 88% seen once. Sequenced input: blood. The receptors stem from a woman aged 30 to 39 in good health. Each CDR3 is given with its conserved first and last residue. Each record gives: V gene, D gene, clone size, J gene, CDR3 DNA, CDR3 protein. A D gene is named only where the DNA matches it firmly. Some rows have no size entry. The others give once, few or many, or a class for an expanded clone.

V: TRBV29-1
D: NA
size: NA
J: TRBJ1-1
DNA: TGCAGCGTTGCACATAAGCTGAACACTGAAGCTTTCTTT
CDR3: CSVAHKLNTEAFF

V: TRBV25-1
D: NA
size: NA
J: TRBJ2-3
DNA: TGTGCCAGCAGTGAGGGGAGGGATACGCAGTATTTT
CDR3: CASSEGRDTQYF

V: TRBV11-2
D: TRBD2
size: few
J: TRBJ2-1
DNA: TGTGCCAGCAGCTTCGGTAGCGGGGTTTACAATGAGCAGTTCTTC
CDR3: CASSFGSGVYNEQFF

V: TRBV27
D: NA
size: NA
J: TRBJ1-5
DNA: TGTGCCAGCAGTCTCGGGGCACCACCACGTCCCCAGCATTTT
CDR3: CASSLGAPPRPQHF

V: TRBV5-6
D: NA
size: NA
J: TRBJ2-7
DNA: TGTGCCAGCAGCTTGAGGTATAACGGGCCGATAGGGATCTACGAGCAGTACTTC
CDR3: CASSLRYNGPIGIYEQYF

V: TRBV5-1
D: TRBD1
size: few
J: TRBJ1-3
DNA: TGCGCCAGCAGCCCAGACAGGGGGCAAGGAAACACCATATATTTT
CDR3: CASSPDRGQGNTIYF

V: TRBV10-3
D: TRBD2
size: NA
J: TRBJ2-3
DNA: TGTGCCATCAGTGGGCTAGCGGCTAGCACAGATACGCAGTATTTT
CDR3: CAISGLAASTDTQYF

V: TRBV11-2
D: NA
size: NA
J: TRBJ2-1
DNA: TGTGCCAGCAGCCTGGGGCCTTTCGGGGGCACCTACAATGAGCAGTTCTTC
CDR3: CASSLGPFGGTYNEQFF

V: TRBV5-8
D: TRBD1
size: NA
J: TRBJ1-2
DNA: TGTGCCAGCAGCTTGGTGGGACAGCGCTACTATGGCTACACCTTC
CDR3: CASSLVGQRYYGYTF

V: TRBV3-1/TRBV3-2
D: TRBD1
size: NA
J: TRBJ1-2
DNA: TGTGCCAGCAGCCCACTGACAGGGATCAAGGGCTACACCTTC
CDR3: CASSPLTGIKGYTF

V: TRBV7-8
D: NA
size: NA
J: TRBJ1-5
DNA: TGTGCCAGCAGCTTAGGTGTCGGGAATCAGCCCCAGCATTTT
CDR3: CASSLGVGNQPQHF

V: TRBV2
D: TRBD1
size: few
J: TRBJ1-1
DNA: TGTGCCAGATTGATACCCGGGACAGGGGCCAAGGGAGGTGAAGCTTTCTTT
CDR3: CARLIPGTGAKGGEAFF

V: TRBV6-1
D: NA
size: NA
J: TRBJ2-2
DNA: TGTGCCAGCAGTGACCTCTCCGGGGAGCTGTTTTTT
CDR3: CASSDLSGELFF

V: TRBV5-1
D: TRBD1
size: NA
J: TRBJ2-3
DNA: TGCGCCAGCAGCACCTCAGGGGGCACCGTACCAGATACGCAGTATTTT
CDR3: CASSTSGGTVPDTQYF

V: TRBV9
D: TRBD1
size: NA
J: TRBJ1-2
DNA: TGTGCCAGCAGCGGGACAGGGGAGAAGAGCTATGGCTACACCTTC
CDR3: CASSGTGEKSYGYTF

V: TRBV12-3/TRBV12-4
D: NA
size: NA
J: TRBJ1-6
DNA: TGTGCCAGCAGTTTACGGGATTCACCCCTCCACTTT
CDR3: CASSLRDSPLHF

V: TRBV11-2
D: NA
size: once
J: TRBJ1-2
DNA: TGTGCCAGCAGCTCAGAGAGACGCCTCCACGCCTTGGGCTACACCTTC
CDR3: CASSSERRLHALGYTF

V: TRBV28
D: TRBD2
size: few
J: TRBJ2-3
DNA: TGTGCCAGCAGTATAACCGGGACTAAATTCTATACGCAGTATTTT
CDR3: CASSITGTKFYTQYF

V: TRBV7-2
D: TRBD2
size: NA
J: TRBJ2-7
DNA: TGTGCCAGCAGCTGGCCGGGACTAGCATACGAGCAGTACTTC
CDR3: CASSWPGLAYEQYF

V: TRBV5-1
D: NA
size: NA
J: TRBJ2-5
DNA: TGCGCCAGCAGCTTGGGGTCAGAGACCCAGTACTTC
CDR3: CASSLGSETQYF

V: TRBV21-1
D: NA
size: NA
J: TRBJ2-3
DNA: TGTGCCAGCAGCCGGGGTTTTGAGCGGGGGGTCCCAGATACGCAGTATTTT
CDR3: CASSRGFERGVPDTQYF

V: TRBV6-5
D: NA
size: NA
J: TRBJ2-2
DNA: TGTGCCAGCAGTTTACAGGGCCCCAACACCGGGGAGCTGTTTTTT
CDR3: CASSLQGPNTGELFF

V: TRBV27
D: NA
size: NA
J: TRBJ1-2
DNA: TGTGCCAGCAGTTTAACCGGGGGATCGTTTAACTATGGCTACACCTTC
CDR3: CASSLTGGSFNYGYTF

V: TRBV5-1
D: NA
size: NA
J: TRBJ1-1
DNA: TGCGCCAGCAGCTTGGAAGGAGAAGCTTTCTTT
CDR3: CASSLEGEAFF

V: TRBV7-9
D: NA
size: NA
J: TRBJ1-6
DNA: TGTGCCAGCAGCCTCGTGAGGTTAGATAATTCACCCCTCCACTTT
CDR3: CASSLVRLDNSPLHF

V: TRBV30
D: NA
size: NA
J: TRBJ1-6
DNA: TGTGCCTGGAGACAGCAAAATAATTCACCCCTCCACTTT
CDR3: CAWRQQNNSPLHF

V: TRBV4-1
D: NA
size: NA
J: TRBJ2-1
DNA: TGCGCCAGCAGCCAAGATCTAGCCTATGAGCAGTTCTTC
CDR3: CASSQDLAYEQFF

V: TRBV7-2
D: TRBD2
size: NA
J: TRBJ2-1
DNA: TGTGCCAGCAGCTTAGGGACGGGAGGGATTTACAATGAGCAGTTCTTC
CDR3: CASSLGTGGIYNEQFF

V: TRBV11-2
D: TRBD1
size: NA
J: TRBJ1-2
DNA: TGTGCCAGCAGCCCCGGGACAGCCTCGTGGGGCTACACCTTC
CDR3: CASSPGTASWGYTF

V: TRBV6-1
D: NA
size: NA
J: TRBJ1-2
DNA: TGTGCCAGCAGTGAATGGGGGGGCAGAGGCTACACCTTC
CDR3: CASSEWGGRGYTF

V: TRBV2
D: NA
size: NA
J: TRBJ1-1
DNA: TGTGCCAGCAGTGAAGACACTGAAGCTTTCTTT
CDR3: CASSEDTEAFF

V: TRBV6-5
D: TRBD1
size: NA
J: TRBJ1-2
DNA: TGTGCCAGCAGTCCCACAGGGGGCGCGAACTATGGCTACACCTTC
CDR3: CASSPTGGANYGYTF

V: TRBV30
D: TRBD1
size: NA
J: TRBJ1-1
DNA: TGTGCCTGGCAGACAGGGGGCGGAGGTCGGACTGAAGCTTTCTTT
CDR3: CAWQTGGGGRTEAFF

V: TRBV11-2
D: NA
size: NA
J: TRBJ1-4
DNA: TGTGCCAGCAGCGCTACCGGGACGGTGGGAGAAAAACTGTTTTTT
CDR3: CASSATGTVGEKLFF

V: TRBV18
D: NA
size: NA
J: TRBJ1-1
DNA: TGTGCCAGCTCCCTAATCGGCGGGGACTGGTTGAACACTGAAGCTTTCTTT
CDR3: CASSLIGGDWLNTEAFF

V: TRBV3-1/TRBV3-2
D: NA
size: NA
J: TRBJ1-1
DNA: TGTGCCAGCAGCCAAGCACTACAGGGAGGAGCTGAAGCTTTCTTT
CDR3: CASSQALQGGAEAFF

V: TRBV5-5
D: NA
size: NA
J: TRBJ1-4
DNA: TGTGCCAGCAGTCAGGGCCGGGGTGAAAAACTGTTTTTT
CDR3: CASSQGRGEKLFF

V: TRBV30
D: NA
size: NA
J: TRBJ1-2
DNA: TGTGCCTGGTCTGGGACGGGCTATGGCTACACCTTC
CDR3: CAWSGTGYGYTF

V: TRBV5-4
D: NA
size: few
J: TRBJ2-1
DNA: TGTGCCAGCAGCTTGGCTTACAATGAGCAGTTCTTC
CDR3: CASSLAYNEQFF

V: TRBV5-6
D: NA
size: NA
J: TRBJ1-2
DNA: TGTGCCAGCAGCCCTCAGAGGTATGGCTACACCTTC
CDR3: CASSPQRYGYTF

V: TRBV24-1
D: TRBD1
size: NA
J: TRBJ1-2
DNA: TGTGCCACCAGTGCCACAAGGGACAGGGACCCCCATGGCTACACCTTC
CDR3: CATSATRDRDPHGYTF

V: TRBV9
D: NA
size: NA
J: TRBJ2-7
DNA: TGTGCCAGCAGCGCCCGTTTGGCGCCTAGCTCCTACGAGCAGTACTTC
CDR3: CASSARLAPSSYEQYF

V: TRBV24-1
D: NA
size: NA
J: TRBJ1-6
DNA: TGTGCCACCAGTGATAGCCGGGACTCAATTCCCCTCCACTTT
CDR3: CATSDSRDSIPLHF

V: TRBV13
D: NA
size: NA
J: TRBJ2-7
DNA: TGTGCCAGCAGCTACAGTCAGGGCTACGAGCAGTACTTC
CDR3: CASSYSQGYEQYF

V: TRBV14
D: NA
size: NA
J: TRBJ1-1
DNA: TGTGCCAGCAGCTGGGGGCGGAACACTGAAGCTTTCTTT
CDR3: CASSWGRNTEAFF

V: TRBV27
D: NA
size: NA
J: TRBJ1-4
DNA: TGTGCCAGCAGTTTTTCCAGGGTAAATGAAAAACTGTTTTTT
CDR3: CASSFSRVNEKLFF